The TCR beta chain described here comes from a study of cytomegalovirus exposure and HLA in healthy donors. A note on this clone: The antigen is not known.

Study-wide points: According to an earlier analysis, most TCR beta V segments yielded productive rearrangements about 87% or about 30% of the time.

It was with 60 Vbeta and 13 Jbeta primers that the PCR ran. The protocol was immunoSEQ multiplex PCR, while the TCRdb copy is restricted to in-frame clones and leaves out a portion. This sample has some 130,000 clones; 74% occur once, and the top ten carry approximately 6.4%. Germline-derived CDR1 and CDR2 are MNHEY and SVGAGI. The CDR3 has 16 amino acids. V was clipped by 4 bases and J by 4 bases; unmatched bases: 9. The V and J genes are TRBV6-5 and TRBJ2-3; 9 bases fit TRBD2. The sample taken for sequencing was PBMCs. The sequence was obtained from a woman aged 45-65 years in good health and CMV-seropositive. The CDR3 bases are TGTGCCAGCAGTTTCCTCGTAGCGGGGGCGTCAGATACGCAGTATTTT. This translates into CASSFLVAGASDTQYF.